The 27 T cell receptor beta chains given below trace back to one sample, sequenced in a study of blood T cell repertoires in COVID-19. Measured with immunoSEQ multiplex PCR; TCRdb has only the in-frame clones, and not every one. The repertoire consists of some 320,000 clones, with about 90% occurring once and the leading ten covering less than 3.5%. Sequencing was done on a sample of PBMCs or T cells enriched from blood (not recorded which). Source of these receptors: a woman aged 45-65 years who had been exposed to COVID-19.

CDR3 amino acids: CASSLVGFIAGANVLTF. The CDR3 bases are TGTGCCAGCAGCTTGGTCGGGTTCATAGCTGGGGCCAACGTCCTGACTTTC. This rearrangement joins TRBV5-4 to TRBJ2-6; no clear D. CDR1 is SGHNT, CDR2 YYREEE, per germline (reference sequence). The CDR3 runs to 17 residues. Trimming stripped 0 bases from V and 2 bases from J, with 12 bases between. Together with reference TRBV5-4 and TRBJ2-6, the CDR3 gives the full variable domain: ETGVTQSPTHLIKTRGQQVTLRCSSQSGHNTVSWYQQALGQGPQFIFQYYREEENGRGNFPPRFSGLQFPNYSSELNVNALELDDSALYLCASSLVGFIAGANVLTFGAGSRLTVL.

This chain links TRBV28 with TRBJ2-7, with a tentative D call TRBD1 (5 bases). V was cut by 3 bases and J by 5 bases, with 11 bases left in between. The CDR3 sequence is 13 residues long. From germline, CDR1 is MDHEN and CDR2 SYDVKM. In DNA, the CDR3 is TGTGCCAGCAGTTTTAGGGGCGCTCACGAGCAGTACTTC. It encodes CASSFRGAHEQYF.

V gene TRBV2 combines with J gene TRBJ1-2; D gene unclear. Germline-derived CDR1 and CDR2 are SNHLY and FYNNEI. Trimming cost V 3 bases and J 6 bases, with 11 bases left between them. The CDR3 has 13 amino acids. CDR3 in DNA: TGTGCCAGCAGTGATAGGAGGAAGGATGGCTACACCTTC. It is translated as CASSDRRKDGYTF.

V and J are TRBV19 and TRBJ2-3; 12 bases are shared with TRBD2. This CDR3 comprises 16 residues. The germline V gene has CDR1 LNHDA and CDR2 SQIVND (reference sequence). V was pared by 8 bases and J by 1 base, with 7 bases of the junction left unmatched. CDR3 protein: CASGGTSGPRTDTQYF. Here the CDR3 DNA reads TGTGCCAGTGGCGGGACTAGCGGGCCCCGCACAGATACGCAGTATTTT.

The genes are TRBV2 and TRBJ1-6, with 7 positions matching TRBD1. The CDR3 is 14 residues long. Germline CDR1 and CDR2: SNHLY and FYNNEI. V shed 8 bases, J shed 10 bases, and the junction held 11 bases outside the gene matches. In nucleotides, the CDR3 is TGTGCCAGCGGGACAGAACAAACGGGCTCACCCCTCCACTTT. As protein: CASGTEQTGSPLHF.

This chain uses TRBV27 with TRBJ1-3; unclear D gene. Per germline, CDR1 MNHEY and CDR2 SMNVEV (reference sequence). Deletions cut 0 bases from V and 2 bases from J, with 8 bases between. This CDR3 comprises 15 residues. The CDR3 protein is CASSLSNWPGNTIYF. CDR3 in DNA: TGTGCCAGCAGTTTATCGAATTGGCCTGGAAACACCATATATTTT.

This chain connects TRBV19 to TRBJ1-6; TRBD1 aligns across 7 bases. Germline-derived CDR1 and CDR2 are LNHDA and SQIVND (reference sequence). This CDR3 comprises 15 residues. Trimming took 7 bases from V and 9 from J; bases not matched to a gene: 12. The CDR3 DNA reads TGTGCCAGTAAATGGAAGCCGGGACAGCCTTCACCCCTCCACTTT. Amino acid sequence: CASKWKPGQPSPLHF.

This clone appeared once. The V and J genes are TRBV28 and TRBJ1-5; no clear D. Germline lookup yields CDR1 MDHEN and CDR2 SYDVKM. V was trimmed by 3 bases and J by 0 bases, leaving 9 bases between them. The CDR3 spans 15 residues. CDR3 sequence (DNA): TGTGCCAGCAGTTTGGGAGGGAATAGCAATCAGCCCCAGCATTTT. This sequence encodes CASSLGGNSNQPQHF. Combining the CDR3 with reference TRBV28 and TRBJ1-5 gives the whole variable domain DVKVTQSSRYLVKRTGEKVFLECVQDMDHENMFWYRQDPGLGLRLIYFSYDVKMKEKGDIPEGYSVSREKKERFSLILESASTNQTSMYLCASSLGGNSNQPQHFGDGTRLSIL.

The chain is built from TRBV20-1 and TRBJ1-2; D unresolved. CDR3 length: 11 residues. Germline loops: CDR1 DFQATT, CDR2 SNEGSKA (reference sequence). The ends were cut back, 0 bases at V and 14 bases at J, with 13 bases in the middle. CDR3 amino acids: CSARDYKGRTF. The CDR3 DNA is TGCAGTGCTAGAGATTACAAAGGGAGAACCTTC.

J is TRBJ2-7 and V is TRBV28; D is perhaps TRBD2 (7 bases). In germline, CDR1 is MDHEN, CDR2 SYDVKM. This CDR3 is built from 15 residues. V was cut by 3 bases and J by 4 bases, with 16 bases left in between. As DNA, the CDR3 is TGTGCCAGCAGTTTCCTAGGGGGGGCTTTGTACGAGCAGTACTTC. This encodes CASSFLGGALYEQYF.

CDR3 nucleotide sequence: TGTGCCAGCAGTCCGGTCGGGACAGACGATAAGGGTGGTGGCTACACCTTC. Its protein is CASSPVGTDDKGGGYTF. The J gene is TRBJ1-2, the V gene TRBV28; 7 positions match TRBD1. Germline V gene lookup returns CDR1 MDHEN and CDR2 SYDVKM. V was pared by 5 bases and J by 7 bases, with 19 bases of the junction left unmatched. The CDR3 has 17 amino acids.

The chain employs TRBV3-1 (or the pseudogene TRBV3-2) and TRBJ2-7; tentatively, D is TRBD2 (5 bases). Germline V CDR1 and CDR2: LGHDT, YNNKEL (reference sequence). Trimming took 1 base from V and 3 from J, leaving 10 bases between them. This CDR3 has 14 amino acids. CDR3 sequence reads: CASSQVEGIYEQYF. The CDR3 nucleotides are TGTGCCAGCAGCCAAGTTGAGGGAATCTACGAGCAGTACTTC.

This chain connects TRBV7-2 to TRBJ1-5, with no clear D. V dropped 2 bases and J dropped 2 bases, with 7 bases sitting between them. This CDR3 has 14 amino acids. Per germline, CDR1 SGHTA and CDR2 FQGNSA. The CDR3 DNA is TGTGCCAGCAGCTTACACGAGGGCAATCAGCCCCAGCATTTT. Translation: CASSLHEGNQPQHF.

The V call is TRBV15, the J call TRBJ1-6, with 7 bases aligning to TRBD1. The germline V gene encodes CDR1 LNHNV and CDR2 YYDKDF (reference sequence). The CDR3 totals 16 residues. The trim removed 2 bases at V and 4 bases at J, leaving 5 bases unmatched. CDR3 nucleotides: TGTGCCACCAGCAGAATCGGGACAGTATATAATTCACCCCTCCACTTT. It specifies CATSRIGTVYNSPLHF.

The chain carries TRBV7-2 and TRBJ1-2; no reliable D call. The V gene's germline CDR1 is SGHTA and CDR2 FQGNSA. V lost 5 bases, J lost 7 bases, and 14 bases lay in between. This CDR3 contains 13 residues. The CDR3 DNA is TGTGCCAGCAGCCTTCAACGAGGGTCTGGCTACACCTTC. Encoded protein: CASSLQRGSGYTF.

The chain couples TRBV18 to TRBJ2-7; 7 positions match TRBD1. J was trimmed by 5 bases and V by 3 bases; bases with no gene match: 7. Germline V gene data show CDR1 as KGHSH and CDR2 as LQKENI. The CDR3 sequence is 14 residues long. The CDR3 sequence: CASSPTGTVHEQYF. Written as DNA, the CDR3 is TGTGCCAGCTCACCTACCGGGACAGTCCACGAGCAGTACTTC.

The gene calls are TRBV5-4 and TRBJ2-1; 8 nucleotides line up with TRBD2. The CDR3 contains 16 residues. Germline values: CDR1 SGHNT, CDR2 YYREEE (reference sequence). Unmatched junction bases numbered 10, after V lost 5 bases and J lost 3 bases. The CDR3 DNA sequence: TGTGCCAGCAGAAATTGGGGTAGCGGGGTCTACAATGAGCAGTTCTTC. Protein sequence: CASRNWGSGVYNEQFF.

CDR3 protein: CASSPRRTGDSPLHF. DNA of the CDR3: TGTGCCAGCAGCCCCCGCCGGACAGGAGATTCACCCCTCCACTTT. V gene TRBV11-2 combines with J gene TRBJ1-6; 7 nucleotides line up with TRBD1. After removal of 5 bases from V and 8 bases from J, the junction contained 9 bases not matched to a gene. The CDR3 runs to 15 residues. Germline CDR1 is SGHAT and CDR2 is FQNNGV.

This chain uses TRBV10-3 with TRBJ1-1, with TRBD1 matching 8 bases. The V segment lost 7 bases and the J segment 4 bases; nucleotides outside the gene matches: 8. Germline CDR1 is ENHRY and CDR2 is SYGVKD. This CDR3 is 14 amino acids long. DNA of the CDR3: TGTGCCATCACTCGGACAGGGTTTGGCACTGAAGCTTTCTTT. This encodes CAITRTGFGTEAFF.

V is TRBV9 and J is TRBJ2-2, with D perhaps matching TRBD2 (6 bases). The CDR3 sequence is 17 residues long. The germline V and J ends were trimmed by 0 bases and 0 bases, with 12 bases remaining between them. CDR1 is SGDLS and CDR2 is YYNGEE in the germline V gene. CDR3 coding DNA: TGTGCCAGCAGCGTAGTGGGCGGGGAGACGAACACCGGGGAGCTGTTTTTT. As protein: CASSVVGGETNTGELFF.

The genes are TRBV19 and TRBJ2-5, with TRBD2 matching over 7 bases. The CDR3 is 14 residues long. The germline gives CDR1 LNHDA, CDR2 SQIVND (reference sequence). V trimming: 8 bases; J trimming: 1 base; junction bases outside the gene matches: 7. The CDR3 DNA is TGTGCCAGTGGGAACAGCGGGGTCCAAGAGACCCAGTACTTC. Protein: CASGNSGVQETQYF.

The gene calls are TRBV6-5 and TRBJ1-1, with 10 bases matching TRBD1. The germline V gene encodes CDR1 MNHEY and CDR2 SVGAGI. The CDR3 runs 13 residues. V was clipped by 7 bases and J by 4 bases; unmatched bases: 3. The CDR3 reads CASKGQGITEAFF. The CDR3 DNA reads TGTGCCAGCAAGGGACAGGGGATCACTGAAGCTTTCTTT.

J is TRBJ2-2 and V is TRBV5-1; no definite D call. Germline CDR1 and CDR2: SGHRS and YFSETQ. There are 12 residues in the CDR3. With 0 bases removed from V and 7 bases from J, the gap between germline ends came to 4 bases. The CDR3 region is CASSLDSGELFF. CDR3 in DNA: TGCGCCAGCAGCTTGGACAGCGGGGAGCTGTTTTTT.

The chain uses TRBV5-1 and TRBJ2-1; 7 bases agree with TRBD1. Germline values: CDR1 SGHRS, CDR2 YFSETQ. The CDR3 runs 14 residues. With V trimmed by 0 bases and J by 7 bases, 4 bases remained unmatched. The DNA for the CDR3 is TGCGCCAGCAGCTTGGTACAGGGGAATAATGAGCAGTTCTTC. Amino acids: CASSLVQGNNEQFF.

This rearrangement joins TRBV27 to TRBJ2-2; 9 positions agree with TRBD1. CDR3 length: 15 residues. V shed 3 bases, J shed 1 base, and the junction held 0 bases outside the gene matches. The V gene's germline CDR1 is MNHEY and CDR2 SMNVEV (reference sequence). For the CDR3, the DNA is TGTGCCAGCAGTTTGGGACAGGGGAACACCGGGGAGCTGTTTTTT. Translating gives CASSLGQGNTGELFF.

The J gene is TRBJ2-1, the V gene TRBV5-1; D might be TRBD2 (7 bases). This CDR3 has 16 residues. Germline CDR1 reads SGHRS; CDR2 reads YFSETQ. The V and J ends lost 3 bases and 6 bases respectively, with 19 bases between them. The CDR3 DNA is TGCGCCAGCAGCTCCACTGGGGGGGCGCCTCCCAATGAGCAGTTCTTC. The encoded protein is CASSSTGGAPPNEQFF.

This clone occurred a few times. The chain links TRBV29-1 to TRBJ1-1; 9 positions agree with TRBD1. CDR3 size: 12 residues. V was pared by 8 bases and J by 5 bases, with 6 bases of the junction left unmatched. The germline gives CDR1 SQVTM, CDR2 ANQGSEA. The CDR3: CSTGQGKTEAFF. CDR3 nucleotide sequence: TGCAGCACTGGACAGGGGAAAACTGAAGCTTTCTTT.